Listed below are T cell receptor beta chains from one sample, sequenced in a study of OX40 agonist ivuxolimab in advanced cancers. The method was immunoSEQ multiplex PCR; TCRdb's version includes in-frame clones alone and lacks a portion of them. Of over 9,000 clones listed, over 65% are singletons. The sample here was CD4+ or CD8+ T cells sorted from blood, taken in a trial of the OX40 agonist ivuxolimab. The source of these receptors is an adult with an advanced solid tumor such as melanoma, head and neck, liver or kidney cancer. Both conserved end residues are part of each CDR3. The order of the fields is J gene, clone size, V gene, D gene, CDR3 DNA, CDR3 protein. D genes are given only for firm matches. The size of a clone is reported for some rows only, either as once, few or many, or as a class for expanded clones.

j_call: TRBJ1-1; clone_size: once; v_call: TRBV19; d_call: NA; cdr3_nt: TGTGCCAGTAGTATGGGTGACAGCTACATGAACACTGAAGCTTTCTTT; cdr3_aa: CASSMGDSYMNTEAFF
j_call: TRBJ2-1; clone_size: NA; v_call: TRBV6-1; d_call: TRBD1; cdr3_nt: TGTGCCAGCAGGGGGACAGGGGGCTATGAGCAGTTCTTC; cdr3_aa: CASRGTGGYEQFF
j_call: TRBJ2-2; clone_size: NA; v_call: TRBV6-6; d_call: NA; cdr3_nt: TGTGCCTCAAACAGGGGAGGGACCGGGGAGCTGTTTTTT; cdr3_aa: CASNRGGTGELFF
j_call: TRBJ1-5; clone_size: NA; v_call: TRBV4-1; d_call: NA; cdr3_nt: TGCGCCAGCAGCCAATCCTCGGGGGTTAATCAGCCCCAGCATTTT; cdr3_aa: CASSQSSGVNQPQHF
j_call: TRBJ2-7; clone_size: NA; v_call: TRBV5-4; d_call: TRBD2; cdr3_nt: TGTGCCAGCGGCCCGGGACTAGCGAGCGAGCAGTACTTC; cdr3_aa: CASGPGLASEQYF
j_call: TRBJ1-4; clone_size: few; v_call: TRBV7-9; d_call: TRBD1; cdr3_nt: TGTGCCAGCAGCTTAGGACAGGGAGGTGAAAAACTGTTTTTT; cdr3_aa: CASSLGQGGEKLFF
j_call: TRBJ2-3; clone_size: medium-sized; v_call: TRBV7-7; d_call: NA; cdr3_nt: TGTGCTAGCAGCTCAACAGGGTCCGATACGCAGTATTTT; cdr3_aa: CASSSTGSDTQYF
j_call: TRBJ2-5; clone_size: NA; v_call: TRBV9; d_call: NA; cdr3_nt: TGTGCCAGCAGCTCGCCGGGACATACCGAAGAGACCCAGTACTTC; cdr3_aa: CASSSPGHTEETQYF
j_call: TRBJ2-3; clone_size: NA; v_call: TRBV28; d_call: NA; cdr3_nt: TGTGCCAGCAGTTTGCTAGATACGCAGTATTTT; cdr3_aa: CASSLLDTQYF
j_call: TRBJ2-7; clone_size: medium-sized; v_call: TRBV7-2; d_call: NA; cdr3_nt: TGTGCCAGCAGCTCCTCCCCCGGGGCGGGATACGAGCAGTACTTC; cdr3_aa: CASSSSPGAGYEQYF
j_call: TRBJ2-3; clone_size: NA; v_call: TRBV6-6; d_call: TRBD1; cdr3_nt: TGTGCCAGCAGTTTTACAGGGGACAGTGATACGCAGTATTTT; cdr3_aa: CASSFTGDSDTQYF
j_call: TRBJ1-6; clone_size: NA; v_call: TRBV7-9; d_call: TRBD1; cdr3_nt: TGTGCCAGCAGCAAGGGACAGCGAAATTCACCCCTCCACTTT; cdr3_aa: CASSKGQRNSPLHF
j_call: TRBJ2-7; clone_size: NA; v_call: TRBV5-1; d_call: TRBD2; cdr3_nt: TGCGCCAGCAGCCAGGGACTAGGGGCCTACGAGCAGTACTTC; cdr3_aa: CASSQGLGAYEQYF
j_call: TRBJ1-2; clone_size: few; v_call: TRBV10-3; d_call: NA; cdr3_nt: TGTGCACCTCTCGTGGGCGGAGCCCGAAACTATGGCTACACCTTC; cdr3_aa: CAPLVGGARNYGYTF
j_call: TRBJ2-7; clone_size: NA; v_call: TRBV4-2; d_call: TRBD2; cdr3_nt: TGTGCCAGCAGCCCACTAGCGGGAGAACCCTACGAGCAGTACTTC; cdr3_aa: CASSPLAGEPYEQYF
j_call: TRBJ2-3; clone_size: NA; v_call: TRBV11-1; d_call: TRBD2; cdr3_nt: TGTGCCAGCAGCTTAGGAACTAGCGCCACAGATACGCAGTATTTT; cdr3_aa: CASSLGTSATDTQYF
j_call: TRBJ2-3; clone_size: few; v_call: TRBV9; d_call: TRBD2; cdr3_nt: TGTGCCAGCAGCGTAGACTTCGGGGGGACCTTCACAGATACGCAGTATTTT; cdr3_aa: CASSVDFGGTFTDTQYF
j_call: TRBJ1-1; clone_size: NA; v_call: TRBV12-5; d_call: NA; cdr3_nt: TGTGCTAGTGGTTTTTTAGATGGGACCGCAGCTTTCTTT; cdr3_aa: CASGFLDGTAAFF
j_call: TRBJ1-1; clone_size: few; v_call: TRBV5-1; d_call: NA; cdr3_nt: TGCGCCAGCAGCGGCGGGACACCTGAAGCTTTCTTT; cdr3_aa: CASSGGTPEAFF
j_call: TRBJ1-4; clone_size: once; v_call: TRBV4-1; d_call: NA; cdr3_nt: TGCGCCAGCAGCCTCCTTGGGTCTCTTAATGAAAAACTGTTTTTT; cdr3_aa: CASSLLGSLNEKLFF
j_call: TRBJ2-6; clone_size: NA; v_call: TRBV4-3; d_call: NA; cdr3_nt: TGCGCCAGCAGCCACGACAGCAGCTCTGGGGCCAACGTCCTGACTTTC; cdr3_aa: CASSHDSSSGANVLTF
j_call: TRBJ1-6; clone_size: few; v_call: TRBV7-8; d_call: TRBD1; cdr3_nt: TGTGCCAGCAGCAGCGAGCTGACAGGGGCGCTCTATTCACCCCTCCACTTT; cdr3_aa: CASSSELTGALYSPLHF
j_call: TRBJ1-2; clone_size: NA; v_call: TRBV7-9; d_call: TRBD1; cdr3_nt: TGTGCCAGCAGCTCCGGACAGGGGGCAGGTGGCTACACCTTC; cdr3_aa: CASSSGQGAGGYTF
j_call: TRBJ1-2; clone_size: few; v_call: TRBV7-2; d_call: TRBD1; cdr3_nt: TGTGCCAGCAGCCGAGACGGGACAGGGGGCTATGGCTACACCTTC; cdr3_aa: CASSRDGTGGYGYTF
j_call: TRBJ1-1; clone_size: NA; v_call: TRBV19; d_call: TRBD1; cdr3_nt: TGTGCCAGTAGTATATACGGGACAGGGGAAGCTTTCTTT; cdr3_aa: CASSIYGTGEAFF
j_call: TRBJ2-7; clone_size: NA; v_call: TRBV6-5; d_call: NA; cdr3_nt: TGTACCAGCAGTTACTCGATTGGCTCCTACGAGCAGTACTTC; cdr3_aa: CTSSYSIGSYEQYF
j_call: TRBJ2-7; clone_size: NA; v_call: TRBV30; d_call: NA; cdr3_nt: TGTGCCTGGAGTTCCCTTAGTCGGGAGCAGTACTTC; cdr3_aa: CAWSSLSREQYF
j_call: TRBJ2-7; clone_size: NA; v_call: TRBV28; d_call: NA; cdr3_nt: TGTGCCAGCAGTCCGGGACAACTGGCCTACGAGCAGTACTTC; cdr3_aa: CASSPGQLAYEQYF
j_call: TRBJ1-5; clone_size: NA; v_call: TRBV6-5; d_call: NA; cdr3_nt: TGTGCCAGCAGTTACTCCCGAAATCAGCCCCAGCATTTT; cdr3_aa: CASSYSRNQPQHF
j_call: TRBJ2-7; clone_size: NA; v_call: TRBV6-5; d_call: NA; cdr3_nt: TGTGCCACTTCTGGGGCTAACGAGGAGCAGTACTTC; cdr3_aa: CATSGANEEQYF
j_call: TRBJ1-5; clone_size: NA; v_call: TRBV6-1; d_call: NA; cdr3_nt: TGTGCCAGCAGTGAGATACCCATCAGGGGCAATCAGCCCCAGCATTTT; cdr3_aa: CASSEIPIRGNQPQHF
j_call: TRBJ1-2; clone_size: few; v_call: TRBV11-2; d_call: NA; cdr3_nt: TGTGCCAGCAGCTTAGGGGCGGGGGGCGGCTACACCTTC; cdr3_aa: CASSLGAGGGYTF
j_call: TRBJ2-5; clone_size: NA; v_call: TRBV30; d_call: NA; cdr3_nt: TGTGCCTGGAGTGATACAGGCGGAGCGGGCCAGTACTTC; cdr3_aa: CAWSDTGGAGQYF
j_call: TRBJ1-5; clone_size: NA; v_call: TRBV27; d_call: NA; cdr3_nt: TGTGCCAGCAGTTTACTCCCTCCCGGCAATCAGCCCCAGCATTTT; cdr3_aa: CASSLLPPGNQPQHF
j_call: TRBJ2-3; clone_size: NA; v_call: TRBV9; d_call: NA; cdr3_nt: TGTGCCAGCAGCCCCCGGGCTGAGGATACGCAGTATTTT; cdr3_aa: CASSPRAEDTQYF
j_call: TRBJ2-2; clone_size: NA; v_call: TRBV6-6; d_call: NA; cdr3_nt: TGTACCAGCAGCTTCACAGGGTCGGACACCGGGGAGCTGTTTTTT; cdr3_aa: CTSSFTGSDTGELFF
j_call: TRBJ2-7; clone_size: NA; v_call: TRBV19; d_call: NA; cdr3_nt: TGTGCCAGTAGTATCGCCGGACACGGTTACTACGAGCAGTACTTC; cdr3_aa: CASSIAGHGYYEQYF
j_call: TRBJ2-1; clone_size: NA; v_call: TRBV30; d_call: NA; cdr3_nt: TGTGCCTGGAGTGTACTCGTAGCAAATGAGCAGTTCTTC; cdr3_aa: CAWSVLVANEQFF
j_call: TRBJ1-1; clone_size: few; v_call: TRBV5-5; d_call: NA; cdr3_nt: TGTGCCAGCAGCTTGGTGGGACTTGGGACTGAAGCTTTCTTT; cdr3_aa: CASSLVGLGTEAFF
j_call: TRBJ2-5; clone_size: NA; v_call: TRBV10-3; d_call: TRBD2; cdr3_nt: TGTGCCATCAAGCCGGGACTAGCGGGAGTGGGGGAGACCCAGTACTTC; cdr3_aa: CAIKPGLAGVGETQYF
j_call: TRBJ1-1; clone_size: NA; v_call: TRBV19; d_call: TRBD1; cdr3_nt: TGTGCCAGTAGTACTAGCGGGACAGGGGCGACTGAAGCTTTCTTT; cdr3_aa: CASSTSGTGATEAFF
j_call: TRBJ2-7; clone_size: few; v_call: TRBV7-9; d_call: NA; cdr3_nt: TGTGCCAGCAGCTTAGGGTTCTCAGCGACCGAGCAGTACTTC; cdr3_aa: CASSLGFSATEQYF
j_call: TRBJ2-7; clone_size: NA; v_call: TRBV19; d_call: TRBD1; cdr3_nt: TGTGCCAGTAGTATCCCAGAGGGACAGGGGAACGAGCAGTACTTC; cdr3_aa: CASSIPEGQGNEQYF
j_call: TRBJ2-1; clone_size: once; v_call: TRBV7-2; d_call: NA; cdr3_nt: TGTGCCAGCAGCTTAGGGTATGGGGTCCAGGATGAGCAGTTCTTC; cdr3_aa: CASSLGYGVQDEQFF
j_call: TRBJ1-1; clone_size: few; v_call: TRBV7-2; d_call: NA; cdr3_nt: TGTGCCAGCAGCTTAGACTGGTTAGTGAACACTGAAGCTTTCTTT; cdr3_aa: CASSLDWLVNTEAFF
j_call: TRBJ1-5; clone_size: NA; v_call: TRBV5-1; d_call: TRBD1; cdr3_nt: TGCGCCAGCAGCCCAACAGGGGCGGGCCAGCCCCAGCATTTT; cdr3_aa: CASSPTGAGQPQHF
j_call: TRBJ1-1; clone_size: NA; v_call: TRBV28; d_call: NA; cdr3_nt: TGTGCCAGCAGTCTCCCGGTGGGGGAAACCGTAGGGAACACTGAAGCTTTCTTT; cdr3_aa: CASSLPVGETVGNTEAFF
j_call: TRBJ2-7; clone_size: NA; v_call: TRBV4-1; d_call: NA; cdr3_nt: TGCGCCAGCAGCCAGACACGTTCCTACGAGCAGTACTTC; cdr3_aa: CASSQTRSYEQYF
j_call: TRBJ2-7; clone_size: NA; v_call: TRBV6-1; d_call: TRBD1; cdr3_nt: TGTGCCAGCAGTTGGGGACAGAACTACGAGCAGTACTTC; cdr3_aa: CASSWGQNYEQYF
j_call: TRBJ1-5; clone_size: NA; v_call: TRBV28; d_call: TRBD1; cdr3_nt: TGTGCCAGCAGTTTAGACAGGGGAGGTCAGCCCCAGCATTTT; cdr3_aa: CASSLDRGGQPQHF
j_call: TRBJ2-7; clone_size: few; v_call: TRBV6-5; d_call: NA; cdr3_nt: TGTGCCAGCAGTTACTCAGGCTCCTCAAGCTCCTACGAGCAGTACTTC; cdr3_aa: CASSYSGSSSSYEQYF
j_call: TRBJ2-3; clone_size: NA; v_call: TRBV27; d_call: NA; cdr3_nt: TGTGCCAGCAGTTTCCTCGGGTTATCAGATACGCAGTATTTT; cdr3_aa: CASSFLGLSDTQYF
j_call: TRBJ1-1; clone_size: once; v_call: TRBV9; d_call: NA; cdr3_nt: TGTGCCAGCAGCGTAGAGGAGGGGTTGGCCACTGAAGCTTTCTTT; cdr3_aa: CASSVEEGLATEAFF